This T cell receptor beta chain was recorded in a study of blood T cell repertoires in COVID-19 (dated by TCRdb to the early 2020s). Study-wide context: The collaborator samples originated in the United States, Italy and Spain and spanned the acute and convalescent phases of COVID-19. The prospective study material was composed of cDNA or gDNA derived from T cells, B-cell-depleted T cells, or PBMCs. Deeply sampled blood TCRbeta repertoires from subjects exposed to, actively infected with, or recovered from COVID-19 were included in the dataset. The repertoires were made available in a free public database intended to serve as a resource for research on the immune response to SARS-CoV-2. Samples were obtained from the ongoing ImmuneRACE study (first 160 participants) and from 1,000 to 1,500 subjects provided by 6 global collaborators. The sample metadata nearly always contained a de-identified subject ID, COVID-19 status, age in years and sex. Where available, HLA class I and class II types were obtained from metadata supplied by the sample provider rather than from assay-based typing.

TCRbeta CDR3 regions were amplified from genomic DNA using the immunoSEQ Assay, a bias-controlled multiplex PCR. On the authors' methods: Nucleated cell counts per sample were estimated from amplification of reference gene primers within the assay. To quantify the absolute abundance of each unique TCRbeta CDR3 rearrangement, sequence reads were collapsed and filtered. For each sample, productive Simpson clonality was calculated by taking the square root of Simpson's diversity index across productive rearrangements. Drawn from immuneACCESS, this table holds only the in-frame rearrangements with V and J called that TCRdb kept. Clones are partly lost; checked studies trace under half to an unresolved V gene and leave the rest unexplained. The DNA gave D and trimming, while V, J and clone size come from that table. Present in this sample are about 190,000 clones, roughly 82% of which were seen just once. The ten largest clones capture 5.6% of the sample.

Beyond this particular receptor, the publication reports: The quantity of clinical and demographic metadata differed by source and by participant and was supplied without curation.

Participants in the prospective study were aged roughly 18 to 100 years, lived in 20 to 25 United States geographic areas, and enrolled through a virtual design. In the prospective study, cohorts were assigned on the basis of participant-reported clinical history obtained from a screening survey and a study questionnaire. Each participant in the prospective study had whole blood, serum and a nasopharyngeal or oropharyngeal swab collected by mobile phlebotomists. Prospective study participants could optionally give additional blood draws and questionnaires over an approximately 2-month period. Prospective study blood samples were shipped either frozen or at room temperature before DNA extraction. Concerning this clone: The specificity of this receptor is unknown. No much larger clone exists at a distance of one base, and base qualities are not known.

The TCR originated in a man aged 40-50 years with acute COVID-19. The sequenced sample was PBMCs or T cells enriched from blood (not recorded which).

The CDR3 amino acid sequence is: CASSPSPSGSYEQYF. The nucleotide sequence is given as TGTGCCAGCAGCCCCTCCCCGAGCGGGAGCTACGAGCAGTACTTC. The rearranged chain carries TRBV3-1 (or the pseudogene TRBV3-2) and TRBJ2-7; 8 junctional bases match TRBD2. CDR1 LGHDT and CDR2 YNNKEL are derived from the germline V gene (reference sequence). After removal of 4 bases from V and 3 bases from J, the junction retains 8 bases not matched to a gene. From its cysteine to its phenylalanine, the CDR3 spans 15 amino acids. The retained sequence is limited to the CDR3, 45 bases, with the frame set at the first base.